Following are 2 T cell receptor beta chains from one sample sequenced in a study of blood T cells in healthy people across ages. It was with a sample-barcoded 5' primer and a J-beta primer mix that a second PCR of roughly 6 to 11 cycles was run. From the 5' RACE reads, TCRdb called clonotypes with MiXCR, one entry per CDR3 protein. The profile shows 650,000 to 700,000 distinct CDR3 sequences, 52% of them singletons. What was sequenced was blood. These receptors all come from a woman aged 80 or older in good health.

This chain links TRBV6-1 with TRBJ2-3, with 10 bases aligning to TRBD1. The CDR3 runs 13 residues. Germline CDR1 is MNHNS and CDR2 is SASEGT. With V trimmed by 6 bases and J by 8 bases, 5 bases remained unmatched. The CDR3 protein is CASRDRGVATQYF. CDR3 in DNA: TGTGCCAGCAGGGACAGGGGGGTCGCTACGCAGTATTTT.

On this clonotype itself: With a much larger clone just one base away, this may be a read error. This sequence joins TRBV20-1 and TRBJ2-7; 7 bases fit TRBD1. The V gene's germline CDR1 is DFQATT and CDR2 SNEGSKA (reference sequence). The J segment lost 6 bases and the V segment lost 1 base, leaving 15 bases of the junction unmatched. The CDR3 spans 16 residues. The CDR3 DNA reads as TGCAGTGCTAGAGGGGATCCTAGAAGGGGGCCCTGCGAGCAGTACTTC. Its translation: CSARGDPRRGPCEQYF.